This T cell receptor (beta chain) was retrieved from a study of molecular identifiers for immune sequencing clone quantification. The wider study: For replicates, RNA isolated from around 20,000 or 99,000 naive CD8 cells was divided into five portions, of which four were sequenced.

Previously published methods and listed TCR primers were used for the bulk TCR libraries. TCRdb called the PCR reads again in MiXCR, with one record for every CDR3 protein. This table holds approximately 550,000 distinct CDR3 sequences, approximately 25% found once. Regarding this clonotype: The antigen is undetermined. This could be a read error, since a much larger clone is one nucleotide away.

V shed 4 bases and J shed 2 bases, with 10 bases lying between them. CDR1 and CDR2 from the germline V gene are SGHVS and FNYEAQ. The CDR3 is 14 amino acids. Study results and caveats: Whereas naive cells kept under 1% of molecules in clones above 20 RNA copies, such clones held over 98% in effectors. With a barcode shared among identical TCR molecules, highly expanded clone sizes could be underestimated.

Material: naive CD8+ T cells from blood, with Jurkat cell RNA spiked in. Indicated subset: FACS-sorted CD8+CD4-CCR7+CD45RA+ naive T cells. This chain uses TRBV7-6 with TRBJ2-3; the D is unclear. The sequence was collected from a human donor in good health. Some libraries in this study had Jurkat cell RNA spiked in. The CDR3 DNA reads as TGTGCCAGCAGCTCGGGCTCGGTCACAGATACGCAGTATTTT. Residues: CASSSGSVTDTQYF.